These 22 T cell receptor beta chains were sequenced from one sample in a study of blood T cell repertoires in COVID-19. TCRdb keeps only in-frame clones here, not all; method: immunoSEQ multiplex PCR. This sample carries roughly 120,000 clones, about 84% of them seen once, and the ten largest clones take roughly an eighth. Material: peripheral blood. These receptors were collected from a woman aged 55-69 years with acute or convalescent COVID-19.

This clone was picked up a small number of times. This chain links TRBV6-4 with TRBJ2-1; 11 nucleotides align to TRBD1. V lost 10 bases and J lost 5; bases outside the gene matches: 4. Looked up from germline, CDR1 is MRHNA and CDR2 is SNTAGT. The length of the CDR3 is 13 residues. CDR3 amino acids: CATGTGGDNEQFF. CDR3 nucleotides: TGTGCCACAGGGACAGGGGGTGACAATGAGCAGTTCTTC.

This chain connects TRBV10-1 to TRBJ2-7; D uncertain. Germline assignment: CDR1 WNHNN and CDR2 SYGVQD (reference sequence). V was clipped by 3 bases and J by 4 bases, with 7 bases between them. The CDR3 loop spans 12 amino acids. In DNA form, the CDR3 reads TGCGCCAGCAGTGACAGAATTTACGAGCAGTACGTC. It is translated as CASSDRIYEQYV.

This clone was seen only a few times. Other nucleotide sequences in the sample specify the same CDR3. CDR3 amino acids: CASSYDRGTEAFF. The CDR3 DNA reads TGTGCCAGCAGCTACGACAGGGGTACTGAAGCTTTCTTT. The V and J genes are TRBV9 and TRBJ1-1; 8 bases align to TRBD1. V lost 4 bases, J lost 5 bases, and 4 bases stayed unmatched. This CDR3 comprises 13 residues. The germline gives CDR1 SGDLS, CDR2 YYNGEE.

The V and J genes are TRBV24-1 and TRBJ2-5; the match to TRBD1 covers 7 bases. J was trimmed by 3 bases and V by 0 bases; bases with no gene match: 9. Germline values: CDR1 KGHDR, CDR2 SFDVKD. The CDR3 is 17 amino acids. As DNA, the CDR3 is TGTGCCACCAGTGATTTGCCCCGGACAGGCCGGGAAGAGACCCAGTACTTC. Its protein is CATSDLPRTGREETQYF.

The rearrangement joins TRBV21-1 to TRBJ2-7; the DNA was not used to check the table's D call, TRBD2. TRBV21-1 is annotated as a pseudogene. This CDR3 is 17 amino acids long. The CDR3 loop reads CASSTRWTSSPSYEQYF. The CDR3 DNA is TGTGCCAGCAGCACCCGTTGGACTAGTTCCCCTTCCTACGAGCAGTACTTC.

This clone showed up just once. The chain carries TRBV18 and TRBJ1-5, with 11 positions matching TRBD1. Germline CDR1 KGHSH, CDR2 LQKENI. Trimming at V came to 3 bases and at J to 6 bases, leaving 7 bases not matched to a gene. The CDR3 is made up of 16 amino acids. The CDR3 sequence: CASSPSMGQGGQPQHF. In nucleotides, the CDR3 is TGTGCCAGCTCACCGAGTATGGGACAGGGGGGTCAGCCCCAGCATTTT. The whole variable domain, filled in from reference TRBV18 and TRBJ1-5, reads NAGVMQNPRHLVRRRGQEARLRCSPMKGHSHVYWYRQLPEEGLKFMVYLQKENIIDESGMPKERFSAEFPKEGPSILRIQQVVRGDSAAYFCASSPSMGQGGQPQHFGDGTRLSIL.

The CDR3 here is CATSDLDSPAQYF. The CDR3 bases are TGTGCCACCAGTGACTTGGACAGCCCGGCCCAGTACTTC. The chain combines TRBV24-1 with TRBJ2-5; tentatively, D is TRBD1 (6 bases). V dropped 4 bases and J dropped 9 bases, with 14 bases sitting between them. Germline V gives CDR1 KGHDR, CDR2 SFDVKD. This CDR3 has 13 residues.

V is TRBV28 and J is TRBJ1-1; a weak D match, TRBD1 (5 bases). The germline V gene encodes CDR1 MDHEN and CDR2 SYDVKM. V shed 7 bases and J shed 10 bases, with 19 bases lying between them. The CDR3 sequence is 13 residues long. The CDR3 region is CASMEGNLVVAFF. In DNA form, the CDR3 reads TGTGCCAGCATGGAGGGGAACTTGGTAGTAGCTTTCTTT.

This rearrangement joins TRBV5-6 to TRBJ1-1; TRBD1 might be the D (5 bases). Trimming removed 2 bases at V and 5 bases at J, with 7 bases between. This CDR3 has 12 residues. CDR1 is SGHDT, CDR2 YYEEEE, per germline. The chain's CDR3 is CASSFPGTEAFF. The CDR3 nucleotides are TGTGCCAGCAGCTTTCCAGGGACTGAAGCTTTCTTT.

The V and J genes are TRBV27 and TRBJ2-1, with 11 bases lining up with TRBD2. CDR3 length: 14 amino acids. CDR1 MNHEY and CDR2 SMNVEV come from the germline V gene (reference sequence). After removal of 4 bases from V and 8 bases from J, the junction contained 4 bases not matched to a gene. The CDR3 region is CASSWSSGGDEQFF. The CDR3 DNA follows: TGTGCCAGCAGTTGGAGTAGCGGGGGGGATGAGCAGTTCTTC.

This rearrangement joins TRBV13 to TRBJ1-1, with TRBD1 matching 8 bases. V lost 4 bases to trimming and J lost 3 bases; unmatched junction nucleotides: 7. The CDR3 sequence is 15 residues long. Looked up from germline, CDR1 is PRHDT and CDR2 is FYEKMQ (reference sequence). The CDR3 coding sequence is TGTGCCAGCAGCTCCCCGGACAGGGCTTACACTGAAGCTTTCTTT. Translation: CASSSPDRAYTEAFF.

This chain connects TRBV13 to TRBJ1-4; 10 bases are a match to TRBD1. This CDR3 has 16 residues. Unmatched junction bases numbered 7, after V lost 5 bases and J lost 4 bases. Germline V gives CDR1 PRHDT, CDR2 FYEKMQ (reference sequence). CDR3 protein: CASSRDRGAGNEKLFF. The CDR3 DNA sequence: TGTGCCAGCAGCCGGGACAGGGGAGCGGGTAATGAAAAACTGTTTTTT.

The chain couples TRBV3-1 (or the pseudogene TRBV3-2) to TRBJ1-6, with unresolved D. CDR3 length: 15 amino acids. Trimming took off 1 base at V and 5 bases at J, with 9 bases between the two ends. Germline V gives CDR1 LGHDT, CDR2 YNNKEL (reference sequence). The CDR3 loop is CASSQAPGNNSPLHF. The CDR3 DNA is TGTGCCAGCAGCCAAGCTCCAGGTAATAATTCACCCCTCCACTTT.

The CDR3 is CASRAVISPLKAFF. Written as DNA, the CDR3 is TGTGCCAGCAGGGCAGTGATATCTCCCCTGAAAGCTTTCTTT. This rearrangement joins TRBV7-9 to TRBJ1-1; D gene uncertain. CDR3 length: 14 residues. The germline V and J ends were trimmed by 6 bases and 9 bases, with 20 bases remaining between them. Germline CDR1 SEHNR, CDR2 FQNEAQ (reference sequence).

The chain recombines TRBV5-8 with TRBJ2-1; D may be TRBD1 (6 bases). Trimming took 2 bases from V and 8 from J, leaving 23 bases between them. The CDR3 has 17 residues. The germline gives CDR1 SGHTS, CDR2 YDEGEE. The CDR3 DNA is TGTGCCAGCAGCTTTGGGCAGGGACAATGGGGGACGGATGAGCAGTTCTTC. Protein: CASSFGQGQWGTDEQFF.

The chain joins TRBV4-2 to TRBJ1-4; a possible D gene is TRBD1 (5 bases). The CDR3 contains 14 residues. V lost 4 bases to trimming and J lost 12 bases, with 18 bases between them. Germline CDR1 is LGHNA and CDR2 is YNFKEQ. The CDR3 region has the DNA TGTGCCAGCAGCCTAGGGTCCACCCGGGGGGAACTGTTTTTT. Translated: CASSLGSTRGELFF.

This clone has just one count. V is TRBV18 and J is TRBJ1-5, with a possible D match to TRBD1 (6 bases). The CDR3 runs to 14 residues. Germline-derived CDR1 and CDR2 are KGHSH and LQKENI. Trimming cost V 2 bases and J 13 bases, with 18 bases left between them. CDR3: CASSPSSQDSTQHF. As DNA, the CDR3 is TGTGCCAGCTCACCATCCTCTCAGGACAGTACACAGCATTTT.

V is TRBV5-4 and J is TRBJ1-2; D may be TRBD1 (5 bases). Trimming stripped 0 bases from V and 5 bases from J, with 11 bases between. Germline-derived CDR1 and CDR2 are SGHNT and YYREEE (reference sequence). The CDR3 is 14 amino acids. Here the CDR3 reads CASSLEQALYGYTF. The CDR3 coding sequence is TGTGCCAGCAGCTTGGAACAGGCTCTTTATGGCTACACCTTC.

This clone occurred a few times. In nucleotides, the CDR3 is TGCGCCAGCAGCTTGGGGGGACAACGGGACACTGAAGCTTTCTTT. Translated: CASSLGGQRDTEAFF. V is TRBV5-1 and J is TRBJ1-1; maybe TRBD1 (6 bases). CDR1 and CDR2 from the germline V gene are SGHRS and YFSETQ. V was cut by 0 bases and J by 3 bases, with 12 bases left in between. This CDR3 spans 15 amino acids. Based on the CDR3 plus reference TRBV5-1 and TRBJ1-1, the full variable domain is KAGVTQTPRYLIKTRGQQVTLSCSPISGHRSVSWYQQTPGQGLQFLFEYFSETQRNKGNFPGRFSGRQFSNSRSEMNVSTLELGDSALYLCASSLGGQRDTEAFFGQGTRLTVV.

In DNA form, the CDR3 reads TGTGCCAGCAGCGTCGGACTAGCGGGTCGCACAGATACGCAGTATTTT. This encodes CASSVGLAGRTDTQYF. V is TRBV9 and J is TRBJ2-3; TRBD2 matches at 11 bases. CDR3 length: 16 amino acids. Trimming at V came to 2 bases and at J to 1 base, leaving 3 bases not matched to a gene. CDR1 and CDR2 from the germline V gene are SGDLS and YYNGEE.

This chain joins TRBV6-5 and TRBJ1-2, with 8 bases fitting TRBD1. The CDR3 runs to 15 residues. V lost 0 bases, J lost 8 bases, and 8 bases stayed unmatched. The germline gives CDR1 MNHEY, CDR2 SVGAGI. CDR3 region: CASSYSPLTGGGYTF. The CDR3 region has the DNA TGTGCCAGCAGTTACTCGCCCCTAACAGGGGGAGGCTACACCTTC.

The chain combines TRBV3-1 (or the pseudogene TRBV3-2) with TRBJ2-1; 8 bases align to TRBD2. V lost 0 bases to trimming and J lost 7 bases; unmatched junction nucleotides: 5. Germline CDR1 reads LGHDT; CDR2 reads YNNKEL (reference sequence). CDR3 size: 15 residues. For the CDR3, the DNA is TGTGCCAGCAGCCAAGATCGGCTAGCGGGTAATGAGCAGTTCTTC. Translated, it gives CASSQDRLAGNEQFF.